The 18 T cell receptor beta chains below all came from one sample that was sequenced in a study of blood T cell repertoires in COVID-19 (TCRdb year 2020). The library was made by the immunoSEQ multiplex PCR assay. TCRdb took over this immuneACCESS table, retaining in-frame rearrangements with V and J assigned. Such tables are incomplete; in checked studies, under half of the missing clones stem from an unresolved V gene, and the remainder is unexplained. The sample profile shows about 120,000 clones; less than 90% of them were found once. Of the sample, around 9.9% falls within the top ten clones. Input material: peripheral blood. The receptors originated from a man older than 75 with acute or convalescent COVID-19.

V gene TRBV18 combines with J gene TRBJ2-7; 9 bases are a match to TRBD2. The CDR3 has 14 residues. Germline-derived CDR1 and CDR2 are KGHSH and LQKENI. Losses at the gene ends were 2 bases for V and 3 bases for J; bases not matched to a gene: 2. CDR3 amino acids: CASSPRTSDYEQYF. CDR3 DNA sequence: TGTGCCAGCTCACCAAGGACTAGCGACTACGAGCAGTACTTC.

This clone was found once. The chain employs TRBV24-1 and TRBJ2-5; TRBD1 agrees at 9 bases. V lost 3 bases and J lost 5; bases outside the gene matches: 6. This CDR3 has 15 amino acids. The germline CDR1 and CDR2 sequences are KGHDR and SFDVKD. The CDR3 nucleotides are TGTGCCACCAGTGATGGGACAGGGCTGAGGGAGACCCAGTACTTC. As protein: CATSDGTGLRETQYF.

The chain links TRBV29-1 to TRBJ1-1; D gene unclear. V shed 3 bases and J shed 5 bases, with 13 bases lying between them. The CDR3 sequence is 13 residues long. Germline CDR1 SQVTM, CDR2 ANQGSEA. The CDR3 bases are TGCAGCGTTGAGATAAAGGGAGGAACTGAAGCTTTCTTT. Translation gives CSVEIKGGTEAFF. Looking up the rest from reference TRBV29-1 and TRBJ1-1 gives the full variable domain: SAVISQKPSRDICQRGTSLTIQCQVDSQVTMMFWYRQQPGQSLTLIATANQGSEATYESGFVIDKFPISRPNLTFSTLTVSNMSPEDSSIYLCSVEIKGGTEAFFGQGTRLTVV.

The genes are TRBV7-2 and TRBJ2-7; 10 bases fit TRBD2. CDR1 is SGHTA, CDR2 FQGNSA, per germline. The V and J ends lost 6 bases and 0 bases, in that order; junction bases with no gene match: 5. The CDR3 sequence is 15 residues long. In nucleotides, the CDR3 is TGTGCCAGCAGTCCGAGCGGGGGGGCCTCCTACGAGCAGTACTTC. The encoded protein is CASSPSGGASYEQYF.

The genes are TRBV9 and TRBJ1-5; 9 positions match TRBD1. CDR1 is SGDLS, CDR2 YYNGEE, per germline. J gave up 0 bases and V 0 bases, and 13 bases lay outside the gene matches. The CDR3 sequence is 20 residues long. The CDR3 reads CASSVAGQGTNRYSNQPQHF. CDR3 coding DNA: TGTGCCAGCAGCGTAGCTGGACAGGGGACCAATAGATATAGCAATCAGCCCCAGCATTTT.

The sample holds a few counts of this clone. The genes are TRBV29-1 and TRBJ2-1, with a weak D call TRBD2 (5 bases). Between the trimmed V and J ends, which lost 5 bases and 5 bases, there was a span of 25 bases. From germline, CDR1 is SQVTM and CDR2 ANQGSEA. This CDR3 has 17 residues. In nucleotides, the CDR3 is TGCAGCGTTCCTTCCCCCATCCTATACCGGGGTCACAATGAGCAGTTCTTC. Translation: CSVPSPILYRGHNEQFF.

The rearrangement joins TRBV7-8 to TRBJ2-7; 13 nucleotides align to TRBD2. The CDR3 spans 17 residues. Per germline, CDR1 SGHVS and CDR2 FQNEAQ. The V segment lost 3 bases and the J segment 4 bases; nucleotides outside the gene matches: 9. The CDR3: CASSFVWTSGSSYEQYF. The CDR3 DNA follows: TGTGCCAGCAGCTTCGTTTGGACTAGCGGGAGTTCTTACGAGCAGTACTTC.

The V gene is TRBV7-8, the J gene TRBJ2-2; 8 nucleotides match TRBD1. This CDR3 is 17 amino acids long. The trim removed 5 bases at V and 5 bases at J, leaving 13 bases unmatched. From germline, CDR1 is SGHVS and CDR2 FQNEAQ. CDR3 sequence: CASSLRTGTAVTGELFF. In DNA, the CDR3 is TGTGCCAGCAGCCTAAGGACAGGGACCGCAGTAACCGGGGAGCTGTTTTTT.

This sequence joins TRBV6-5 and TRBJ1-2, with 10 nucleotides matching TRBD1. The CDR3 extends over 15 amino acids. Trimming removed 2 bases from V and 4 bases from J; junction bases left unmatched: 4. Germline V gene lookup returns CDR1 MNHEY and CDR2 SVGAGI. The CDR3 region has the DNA TGTGCCAGCAGTTACCGGGACAGGGGCGGCTATGGCTACACCTTC. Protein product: CASSYRDRGGYGYTF.

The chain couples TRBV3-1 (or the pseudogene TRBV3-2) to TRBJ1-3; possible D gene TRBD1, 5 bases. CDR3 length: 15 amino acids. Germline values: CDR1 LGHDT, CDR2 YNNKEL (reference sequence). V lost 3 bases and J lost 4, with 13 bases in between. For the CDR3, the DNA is TGTGCCAGCAGCCAGGTAGCCAGGGCGGGAAACACCATATATTTT. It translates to CASSQVARAGNTIYF.

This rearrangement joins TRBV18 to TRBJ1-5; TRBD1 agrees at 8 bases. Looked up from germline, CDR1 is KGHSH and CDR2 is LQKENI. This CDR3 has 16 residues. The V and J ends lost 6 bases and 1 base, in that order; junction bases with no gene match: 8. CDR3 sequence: CASSPGQGGSNQPQHF. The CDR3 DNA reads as TGTGCCAGCTCTCCAGGACAGGGAGGCAGCAATCAGCCCCAGCATTTT.

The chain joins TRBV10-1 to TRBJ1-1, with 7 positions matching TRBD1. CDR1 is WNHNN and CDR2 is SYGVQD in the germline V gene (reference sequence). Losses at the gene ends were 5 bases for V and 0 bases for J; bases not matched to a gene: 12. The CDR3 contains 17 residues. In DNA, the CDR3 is TGCGCCAGCAGTAATTGGAAAGGGACAGTCGTGAACACTGAAGCTTTCTTT. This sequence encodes CASSNWKGTVVNTEAFF.

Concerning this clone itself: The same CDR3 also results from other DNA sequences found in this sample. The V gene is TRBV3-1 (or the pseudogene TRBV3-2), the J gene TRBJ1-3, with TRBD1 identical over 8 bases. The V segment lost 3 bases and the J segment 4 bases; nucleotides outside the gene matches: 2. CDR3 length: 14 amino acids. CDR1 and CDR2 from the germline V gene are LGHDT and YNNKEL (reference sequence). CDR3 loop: CASSQDRAGNTIYF. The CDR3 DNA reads TGTGCCAGCAGCCAGGACAGGGCCGGAAACACCATATATTTT.

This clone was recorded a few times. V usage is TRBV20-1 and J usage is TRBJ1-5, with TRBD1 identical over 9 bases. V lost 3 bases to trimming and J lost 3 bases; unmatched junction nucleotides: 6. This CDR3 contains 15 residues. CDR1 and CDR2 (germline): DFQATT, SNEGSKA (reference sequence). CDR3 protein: CSASLGQGVNQPQHF. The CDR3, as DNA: TGCAGTGCTAGTCTGGGACAGGGTGTCAATCAGCCCCAGCATTTT.

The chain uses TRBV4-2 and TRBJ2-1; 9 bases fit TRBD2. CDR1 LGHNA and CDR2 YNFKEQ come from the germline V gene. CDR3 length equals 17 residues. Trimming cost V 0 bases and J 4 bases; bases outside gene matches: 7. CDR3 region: CASSQDRSSGNYNEQFF. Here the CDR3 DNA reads TGTGCCAGCAGCCAAGATAGGTCTAGCGGGAATTACAATGAGCAGTTCTTC.

As DNA, the CDR3 is TGTGCCAGCTCACCAGTGATAGGGAGCGACACTGAAGCTTTCTTT. Residues: CASSPVIGSDTEAFF. The chain has TRBV18 and TRBJ1-1, with unresolved D. CDR1 is KGHSH and CDR2 is LQKENI in the germline V gene. The V and J ends lost 2 bases and 3 bases respectively, with 13 bases between them. The CDR3 loop spans 15 amino acids.

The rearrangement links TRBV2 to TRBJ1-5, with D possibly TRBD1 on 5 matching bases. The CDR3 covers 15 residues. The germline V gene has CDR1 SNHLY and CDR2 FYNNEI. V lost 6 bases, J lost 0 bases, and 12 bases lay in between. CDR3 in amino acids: CASSDRQYSNQPQHF. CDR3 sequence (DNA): TGTGCCAGCAGCGACAGACAATATAGCAATCAGCCCCAGCATTTT.

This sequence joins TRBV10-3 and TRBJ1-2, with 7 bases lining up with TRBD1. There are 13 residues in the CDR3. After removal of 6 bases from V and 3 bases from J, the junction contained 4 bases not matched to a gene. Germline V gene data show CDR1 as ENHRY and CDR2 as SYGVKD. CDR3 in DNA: TGTGCCATCAGCCCTGACAGGGACTATGGCTACACCTTC. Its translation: CAISPDRDYGYTF.